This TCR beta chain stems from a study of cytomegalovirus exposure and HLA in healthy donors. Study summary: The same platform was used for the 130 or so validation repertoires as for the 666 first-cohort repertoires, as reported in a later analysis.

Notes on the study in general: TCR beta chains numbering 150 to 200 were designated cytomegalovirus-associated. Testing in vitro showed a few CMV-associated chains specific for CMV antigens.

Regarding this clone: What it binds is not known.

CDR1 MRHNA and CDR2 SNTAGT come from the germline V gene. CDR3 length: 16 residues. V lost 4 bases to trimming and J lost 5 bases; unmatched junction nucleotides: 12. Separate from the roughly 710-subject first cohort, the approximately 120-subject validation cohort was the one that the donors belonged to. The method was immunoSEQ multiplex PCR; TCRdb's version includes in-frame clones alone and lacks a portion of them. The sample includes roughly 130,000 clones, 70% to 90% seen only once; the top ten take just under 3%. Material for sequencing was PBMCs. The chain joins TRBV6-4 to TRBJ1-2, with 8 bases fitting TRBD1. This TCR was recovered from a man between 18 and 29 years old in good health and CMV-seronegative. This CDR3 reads CASSVQAGGKAYGYTF. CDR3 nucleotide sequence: TGTGCCAGCAGTGTTCAGGCAGGGGGCAAGGCATATGGCTACACCTTC.